The 9 T cell receptor beta chains presented below share a single source sample, sequenced in a study of blood T cell repertoires in COVID-19. The method was immunoSEQ multiplex PCR; TCRdb's version includes in-frame clones alone and lacks a portion of them. The sample has hundreds of thousands of clones; approximately 91% are singletons. The material sequenced was peripheral blood. Receptors were obtained from a woman under 40 with COVID-19, enrolled during active disease.

This chain uses TRBV7-9 with TRBJ2-1; the match to TRBD2 covers 11 bases. The CDR3 runs 18 residues. Germline lookup yields CDR1 SEHNR and CDR2 FQNEAQ (reference sequence). J was trimmed by 0 bases and V by 1 base; bases with no gene match: 5. DNA for the CDR3: TGTGCCAGCAGCTTAGGGGGACTAGCGGTGAGCTCCTACAATGAGCAGTTCTTC. Translation gives CASSLGGLAVSSYNEQFF.

The chain links TRBV7-8 to TRBJ2-4, with 7 bases matching TRBD1. The J segment lost 7 bases and the V segment lost 4 bases, leaving 7 bases of the junction unmatched. This CDR3 has 14 amino acids. Germline V gene data show CDR1 as SGHVS and CDR2 as FQNEAQ. CDR3 loop: CASSWAGTANIQYF. The DNA of the CDR3 is TGTGCCAGCAGCTGGGCCGGGACAGCGAACATTCAGTACTTC. The full variable domain, in which reference TRBV7-8 and TRBJ2-4 provide the parts outside the CDR3, is GAGVSQSPRYKVAKRGQDVALRCDPISGHVSLFWYQQALGQGPEFLTYFQNEAQLDKSGLPSDRFFAERPEGSVSTLKIQRTQQEDSAVYLCASSWAGTANIQYFGAGTRLSVL.

The genes are TRBV30 and TRBJ1-3, with D unresolved. The length of the CDR3 is 13 residues. V shed 4 bases and J shed 0 bases, with 7 bases lying between them. From germline, CDR1 is GTSNPN and CDR2 SVGIG (reference sequence). The CDR3 DNA is TGTGCCTGGAACTTAGACTCTGGAAACACCATATATTTT. Its translation: CAWNLDSGNTIYF. Variable domain in full (rest from reference TRBV30 and TRBJ1-3): SQTIHQWPATLVQPVGSPLSLECTVEGTSNPNLYWYRQAAGRGLQLLFYSVGIGQISSEVPQNLSASRPQDRQFILSSKKLLLSDSGFYLCAWNLDSGNTIYFGEGSWLTVV.

The chain is built from TRBV6-6 and TRBJ2-2; D unclear. The length of the CDR3 is 15 residues. Germline V lookup: CDR1 MNHNY, CDR2 SVGAGI (reference sequence). Trimming cost V 0 bases and J 1 base, with 6 bases left between them. The CDR3 sequence is CASSYSSGNTGELFF. CDR3 coding DNA: TGTGCCAGCAGTTACTCGTCCGGGAACACCGGGGAGCTGTTTTTT.

This sequence joins TRBV20-1 and TRBJ1-5; D gene unclear. CDR3 size: 16 residues. Germline V gene lookup returns CDR1 DFQATT and CDR2 SNEGSKA (reference sequence). V was shortened by 3 bases and J by 7 bases, with 22 bases between the two germline ends. The CDR3, as DNA: TGCAGTGCTAGTTCTGGGTTAGGAGGGCTCGGGCAGCCCCAGCATTTT. Translated: CSASSGLGGLGQPQHF.

The CDR3 DNA follows: TGCGCCAGCAGTAGACAGTCCGGGGGCTACGAGCAGTACTTC. It is translated as CASSRQSGGYEQYF. The chain is built from TRBV5-1 and TRBJ2-7; TRBD2 is a possible D gene (6 bases). The CDR3 sequence is 14 residues long. The V end was cut by 5 bases, the J end by 3 bases, with 15 bases between. From germline, CDR1 is SGHRS and CDR2 YFSETQ.

The chain has TRBV11-2 and TRBJ2-1; D not certain. Trimming took 4 bases from V and 8 from J, leaving 21 bases between them. CDR1 and CDR2 (germline): SGHAT, FQNNGV. CDR3 length equals 16 residues. The CDR3 DNA follows: TGTGCCAGCAGCTCAGACCTCTCTACGGGTGGCCATGAGCAGTTCTTC. Amino acids: CASSSDLSTGGHEQFF.

The gene calls are TRBV7-2 and TRBJ2-7; D gene ambiguous. CDR1 and CDR2 from the germline V gene are SGHTA and FQGNSA. The CDR3 sequence is 15 residues long. Trimming removed 5 bases at V and 3 bases at J, with 17 bases between. The CDR3 DNA reads TGTGCCAGCAGCCTATTAGGCGGAACCTACTACGAGCAGTACTTC. It encodes CASSLLGGTYYEQYF.

The CDR3: CASSTQQGAPGETQYF. The CDR3 coding sequence is TGCGCCAGCAGCACCCAACAGGGCGCCCCGGGAGAGACCCAGTACTTC. This chain uses TRBV4-1 with TRBJ2-5; D may be TRBD1 (6 bases). Germline V CDR1 and CDR2: MGHRA, YSYEKL. Trimming cost V 5 bases and J 4 bases, with 20 bases left between them. The length of the CDR3 is 16 residues.